The 14 T cell receptor beta chains reported below all come from one sample, sequenced in a study of T cell responses to AZD1222 COVID-19 vaccine. Assay: immunoSEQ multiplex PCR; the TCRdb copy retains only in-frame clones and omits some. The repertoire consists of some 120,000 clones, with roughly 90% occurring once and the leading ten covering 4% to 5.5%. Sample: peripheral blood, taken on day 0 of AZD1222 vaccination. The receptors originated from an adult in good health.

The rearrangement links TRBV5-1 to TRBJ2-7; 10 bases are shared with TRBD2. The V gene end was trimmed by 5 bases and the J gene end by 4 bases; junction bases not matched to a gene: 6. The CDR3 length is 14 residues. Germline V gene lookup returns CDR1 SGHRS and CDR2 YFSETQ. The CDR3 DNA reads TGCGCCAGCAGGGGGAGGACTAGCGGTTACGAGCAGTACTTC. Translating gives CASRGRTSGYEQYF.

Here the CDR3 reads CASSSEPHGAMNTEAFF. DNA for the CDR3: TGTGCCAGTAGTTCGGAGCCCCACGGCGCGATGAACACTGAAGCTTTCTTT. V gene TRBV19 combines with J gene TRBJ1-1, with D uncertain. Looked up from germline, CDR1 is LNHDA and CDR2 is SQIVND (reference sequence). Trimming removed 5 bases at V and 0 bases at J, with 19 bases between. This CDR3 spans 17 amino acids.

V is TRBV27 and J is TRBJ2-1; TRBD2 agrees at 8 bases. Per the germline V gene, CDR1 is MNHEY and CDR2 is SMNVEV (reference sequence). The CDR3 length is 16 residues. V gave up 8 bases and J gave up 5 bases; unmatched junction bases: 14. CDR3 nucleotides: TGTGCCAGCCACGGGAGGGCCAGGGGTTACCACAATGAGCAGTTCTTC. Its protein product is CASHGRARGYHNEQFF.

The V call is TRBV7-9, the J call TRBJ2-7; D call uncertain. Deletions cut 5 bases from V and 1 base from J, with 18 bases between. The CDR3 is 16 residues long. CDR1 is SEHNR, CDR2 FQNEAQ, per germline (reference sequence). CDR3 nucleotides: TGTGCCAGCAGCCCAGCTGCTGGGATAGCATCCTACGAGCAGTACTTC. Its protein is CASSPAAGIASYEQYF.

The CDR3 bases are TGCGCCAGCAGCTTGAGCCCGAACACTGAAGCTTTCTTT. Residues: CASSLSPNTEAFF. This rearrangement joins TRBV5-1 to TRBJ1-1, with D unresolved. CDR3 length: 13 amino acids. The germline V gene encodes CDR1 SGHRS and CDR2 YFSETQ. With 1 base removed from V and 1 base from J, the gap between germline ends came to 5 bases.

CDR3 protein: CASSVEANSGNTIYF. CDR3 nucleotides: TGTGCCAGCAGCGTAGAGGCAAACTCTGGAAACACCATATATTTT. J is TRBJ1-3 and V is TRBV9; D call uncertain. V lost 0 bases and J lost 0, with 7 bases in between. This CDR3 has 15 amino acids. Germline CDR1 SGDLS, CDR2 YYNGEE.

On this clone: Relative to the germline gene, one junction end is altered; a read error may explain this. This chain links TRBV10-3 with TRBJ2-3; D is unresolved. The CDR3 totals 14 residues. Germline assignment: CDR1 ENHRY and CDR2 SYGVKD. The CDR3 region has the DNA TGTGCCATCAGTGAGGATAGGAGTGGAGATTCGCAGTATTTT. Protein sequence: CAISEDRSGDSQYF.

The chain uses TRBV19 and TRBJ1-2, with D possibly matching TRBD1 (6 bases). V was pared by 3 bases and J by 6 bases, with 11 bases between. Per the germline V gene, CDR1 is LNHDA and CDR2 is SQIVND (reference sequence). This CDR3 comprises 13 residues. The CDR3 spells CASSIRTVDGYTF. The CDR3 bases are TGTGCCAGTAGTATCCGGACAGTTGATGGCTACACCTTC.

The V call is TRBV5-4, the J call TRBJ2-3, with D possibly being TRBD1 (6 bases). Germline V lookup: CDR1 SGHNT, CDR2 YYREEE (reference sequence). The CDR3 has 17 residues. The ends were cut back, 0 bases at V and 6 bases at J, with 20 bases in the middle. As DNA, the CDR3 is TGTGCCAGCAGCTTGGGGCCTGGACAGTCTAGTTTCGATACGCAGTATTTT. Protein product: CASSLGPGQSSFDTQYF.

The rearrangement joins TRBV7-9 to TRBJ2-2, with D perhaps TRBD1 (5 bases). From germline, CDR1 is SEHNR and CDR2 FQNEAQ (reference sequence). Between the trimmed V and J ends, which lost 6 bases and 4 bases, there was a span of 15 bases. This CDR3 is 15 amino acids long. The CDR3 DNA sequence: TGTGCCAGCAGACAAACGCAGGGTGGCACCGGGGAGCTGTTTTTT. Protein: CASRQTQGGTGELFF.

The chain couples TRBV9 to TRBJ2-7, with 8 bases matching TRBD1. Germline V lookup: CDR1 SGDLS, CDR2 YYNGEE. V shed 3 bases, J shed 2 bases, and the junction held 7 bases outside the gene matches. The CDR3 runs 15 residues. CDR3 in amino acids: CASSAQGGQTYEQYF. The CDR3 bases are TGTGCCAGCAGCGCACAGGGGGGCCAGACCTACGAGCAGTACTTC. Looking up the rest from reference TRBV9 and TRBJ2-7 gives the full variable domain: DSGVTQTPKHLITATGQRVTLRCSPRSGDLSVYWYQQSLDQGLQFLIQYYNGEERAKGNILERFSAQQFPDLHSELNLSSLELGDSALYFCASSAQGGQTYEQYFGPGTRLTVT.

This chain links TRBV24-1 with TRBJ2-2, with D hard to call. The V end was cut by 10 bases, the J end by 1 base, with 3 bases between. Germline V gives CDR1 KGHDR, CDR2 SFDVKD. This CDR3 is built from 11 residues. CDR3 sequence reads: CATGNTGELFF. Here the CDR3 DNA reads TGTGCCACTGGGAACACCGGGGAGCTGTTTTTT.

The chain couples TRBV6-5 to TRBJ2-7; 9 nucleotides line up with TRBD2. The V segment lost 8 bases and the J segment 2 bases; nucleotides outside the gene matches: 7. This CDR3 comprises 14 residues. Looked up from germline, CDR1 is MNHEY and CDR2 is SVGAGI. The CDR3 coding sequence is TGTGCCAGCTCCCCAGCGGGGGGAACCTACGAGCAGTACTTC. This gives the protein CASSPAGGTYEQYF.

The rearrangement links TRBV4-2 to TRBJ2-1; TRBD1 or TRBD2 may be the D gene (5 bases each). The V and J ends lost 0 bases and 4 bases respectively, with 10 bases between them. Germline CDR1 is LGHNA and CDR2 is YNFKEQ. CDR3 length equals 15 residues. CDR3 bases: TGTGCCAGCAGCCAAGATCGGGACGCATACAATGAGCAGTTCTTC. This codes for CASSQDRDAYNEQFF.